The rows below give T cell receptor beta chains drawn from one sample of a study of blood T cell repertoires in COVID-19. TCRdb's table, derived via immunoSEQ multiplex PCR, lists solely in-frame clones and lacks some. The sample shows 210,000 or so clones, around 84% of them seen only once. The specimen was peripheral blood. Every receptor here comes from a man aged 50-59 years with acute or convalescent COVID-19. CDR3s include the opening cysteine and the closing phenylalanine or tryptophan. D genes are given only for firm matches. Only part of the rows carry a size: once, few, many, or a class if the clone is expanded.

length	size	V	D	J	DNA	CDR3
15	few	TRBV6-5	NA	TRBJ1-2	TGTGCCAGCAGCTTTACCAGAAGGGACACGGTTGGCTACACCTTC	CASSFTRRDTVGYTF
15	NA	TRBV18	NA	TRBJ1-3	TGTGCCAGCTCACCACCGGGGCAGCGTGGAAACACCATATATTTT	CASSPPGQRGNTIYF
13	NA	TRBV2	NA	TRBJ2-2	TGTGCCAGCAGTCAGGAAGACACCGGGGAGCTGTTTTTT	CASSQEDTGELFF
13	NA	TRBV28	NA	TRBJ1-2	TGTGCCAGCAGTTTGGAGGGAGGGAGAGGCTACACCTTC	CASSLEGGRGYTF
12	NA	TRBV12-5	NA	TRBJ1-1	TGTGCTAGTGGTTTGATGCGCACTGAAGCTTTCTTT	CASGLMRTEAFF
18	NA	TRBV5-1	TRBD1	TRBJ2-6	TGCGCCAGCAGCTTATGGACAGGGTTGAACTCTGGGGCCAACGTCCTGACTTTC	CASSLWTGLNSGANVLTF
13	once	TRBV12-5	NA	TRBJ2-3	TGTGCTAGTGTCCAGACAGTCACAGATACGCAGTATTTT	CASVQTVTDTQYF
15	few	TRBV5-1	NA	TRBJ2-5	TGCGCCAGCAGCTTGTCTCGGGGAGGTAGAGAGACCCAGTACTTC	CASSLSRGGRETQYF
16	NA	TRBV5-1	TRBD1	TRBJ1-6	TGCGCCAGCAGCCAACAACAGGGGGCGTATAATTCACCCCTCCACTTT	CASSQQQGAYNSPLHF
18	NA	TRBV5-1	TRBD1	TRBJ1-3	TGCGCCAGCAGCTTGAGGACAGGGGCTGCCGACTCTGGAAACACCATATATTTT	CASSLRTGAADSGNTIYF
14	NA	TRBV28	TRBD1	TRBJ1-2	TGTGCCAGCAGTTTCGGACAGGCCATGAGGGGCTACACCTTC	CASSFGQAMRGYTF
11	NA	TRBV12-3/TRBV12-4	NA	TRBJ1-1	TGTGCCAGCACTTGGGGGCTTGAAGCTTTCTTT	CASTWGLEAFF
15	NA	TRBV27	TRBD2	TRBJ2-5	TGTGCCAGCAGTGGTAGCGGGGGAGGGGGAGAGACCCAGTACTTC	CASSGSGGGGETQYF
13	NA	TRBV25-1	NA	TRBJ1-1	TGTGCCAGCAGTGGGGGCGGGAAGACTGAAGCTTTCTTT	CASSGGGKTEAFF
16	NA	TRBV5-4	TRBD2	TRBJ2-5	TGTGCCAGCAGCTTGATGATAGCGGGGGGAAAAGAGACCCAGTACTTC	CASSLMIAGGKETQYF
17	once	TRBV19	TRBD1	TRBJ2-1	TGTGCCAGTAGTACCCTACGACAGGGTAAAGGATACAATGAGCAGTTCTTC	CASSTLRQGKGYNEQFF
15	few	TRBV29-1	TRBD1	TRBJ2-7	TGCAGCGTTGAAGCAGGACAGGGGCTTTCCTACGAGCAGTACTTC	CSVEAGQGLSYEQYF
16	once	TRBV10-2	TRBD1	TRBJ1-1	TGCGCCAGCAGTGATTTTGGGACAGGGGGAGGTACTGAAGCTTTCTTT	CASSDFGTGGGTEAFF
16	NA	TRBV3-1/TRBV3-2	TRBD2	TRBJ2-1	TGTGCCAGCAGCCAAGATGGGAGCGGGGGGTACAATGAGCAGTTCTTC	CASSQDGSGGYNEQFF
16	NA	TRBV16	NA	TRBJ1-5	TGTGCCAGCAGCCAACGGGGAGGAATGAGCAATCAGCCCCAGCATTTT	CASSQRGGMSNQPQHF
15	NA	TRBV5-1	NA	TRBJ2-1	TGCGCCAGCAGCTGGACCAATGGACAGATGAATGAGCAGTTCTTC	CASSWTNGQMNEQFF
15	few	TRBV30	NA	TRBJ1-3	TGTGCCTTGTTGACCGGACAGAACTCTGGAAACACCATATATTTT	CALLTGQNSGNTIYF
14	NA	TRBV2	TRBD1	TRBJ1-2	TGTGCCAGCAGATCGGGACAGCCAAACTATGGCTACACCTTC	CASRSGQPNYGYTF
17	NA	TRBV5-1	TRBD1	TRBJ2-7	TGCGCCAGCAGCCCCGGAGGGCATGGGACAGGGCCCTACGAGCAGTACTTC	CASSPGGHGTGPYEQYF
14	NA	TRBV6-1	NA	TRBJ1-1	TGTGCCAGCAGTGACAGGGGATGGAACACTGAAGCTTTCTTT	CASSDRGWNTEAFF
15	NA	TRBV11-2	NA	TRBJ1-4	TGTGCCAGCAGCCAGCCGGGACACGGTAATGAAAAACTGTTTTTT	CASSQPGHGNEKLFF
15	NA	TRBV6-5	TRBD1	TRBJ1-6	TGTGCCAGCAGTTACCAGGACAGGAATAATTCACCCCTCCACTTT	CASSYQDRNNSPLHF
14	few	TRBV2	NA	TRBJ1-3	TGTGCCAGCAGTGGCGAGGCAGGGCGGTTGACCATATATTTT	CASSGEAGRLTIYF